This entry lists 25 T cell receptor beta chains sequenced from one sample in a study of blood T cell repertoires in COVID-19. Using immunoSEQ multiplex PCR, the repertoire was profiled, and TCRdb retains in-frame clones only, with some absent. The repertoire holds roughly 700,000 clones, with around 90% as singletons. Sequencing used peripheral blood. Source of these receptors: a young woman with acute or convalescent COVID-19.

The chain combines TRBV4-2 with TRBJ2-1; TRBD1 aligns across 10 bases. The CDR3 loop spans 17 amino acids. Germline V gene sequence: CDR1 LGHNA, CDR2 YNFKEQ. The J segment lost 7 bases and the V segment lost 0 bases, leaving 9 bases of the junction unmatched. CDR3 protein: CASSQEGTGVWVNEQFF. The CDR3 bases are TGTGCCAGCAGCCAAGAGGGGACAGGGGTTTGGGTTAATGAGCAGTTCTTC.

This clone was counted a few times. The chain carries TRBV3-1 (or the pseudogene TRBV3-2) and TRBJ1-2, with a possible D match to TRBD1 (6 bases). Trimming took 3 bases from V and 5 from J, leaving 22 bases between them. The CDR3 is 17 residues long. Looked up from germline, CDR1 is LGHDT and CDR2 is YNNKEL (reference sequence). CDR3 nucleotides: TGTGCCAGCAGCCAGGATCATCTACCGACAGGAGGATATGGCTACACCTTC. It specifies CASSQDHLPTGGYGYTF.

J is TRBJ2-7 and V is TRBV3-1 (or the pseudogene TRBV3-2); TRBD1 matches 7 bases. V lost 0 bases, J lost 1 base, and 6 bases stayed unmatched. In germline, CDR1 is LGHDT, CDR2 YNNKEL (reference sequence). The CDR3 consists of 16 residues. This CDR3 is CASSQEIGTVSYEQYF. The CDR3 nucleotides read TGTGCCAGCAGCCAAGAAATCGGGACAGTTTCCTACGAGCAGTACTTC.

The chain combines TRBV27 with TRBJ1-6; 9 bases fit TRBD1. The CDR3 covers 12 residues. The germline V gene encodes CDR1 MNHEY and CDR2 SMNVEV (reference sequence). V gave up 8 bases and J gave up 9 bases; unmatched junction bases: 2. The CDR3 loop reads CASRTGVSPLHF. DNA for the CDR3: TGTGCCAGCCGGACAGGGGTTTCACCCCTCCACTTT.

As DNA, the CDR3 is TGTGCCAGCAGCGAGCGGACAGGGGCCGATCATTCTGGAAACACCATATATTTT. It yields the protein CASSERTGADHSGNTIYF. The chain is built from TRBV9 and TRBJ1-3; the match to TRBD1 covers 9 bases. The ends lost 3 bases at V and 1 base at J; junction bases unmatched: 11. Germline V gene data show CDR1 as SGDLS and CDR2 as YYNGEE. CDR3 length equals 18 residues.

This clone was seen only a few times. The J gene is TRBJ2-2, the V gene TRBV25-1; D is perhaps TRBD2 (6 bases). Germline values: CDR1 MGHDK, CDR2 SYGVNS. CDR3 size: 15 residues. Trimming took off 3 bases at V and 5 bases at J, with 13 bases between the two ends. The CDR3 here is CASSEEGPMTGELFF. Here the CDR3 DNA reads TGTGCCAGCAGTGAGGAGGGGCCCATGACCGGGGAGCTGTTTTTT.

The V and J genes are TRBV6-5 and TRBJ1-2; 10 nucleotides match TRBD1. With V trimmed by 0 bases and J by 7 bases, 8 bases remained unmatched. The CDR3 is 16 amino acids. Per the germline V gene, CDR1 is MNHEY and CDR2 is SVGAGI. The CDR3 loop reads CASSYSSGTGESGYTF. CDR3 nucleotide sequence: TGTGCCAGCAGTTACTCCTCCGGGACAGGGGAATCTGGCTACACCTTC.

The chain couples TRBV7-9 to TRBJ2-1, with D maybe TRBD2 (7 bases). CDR3 size: 16 residues. CDR1 and CDR2 from the germline V gene are SEHNR and FQNEAQ (reference sequence). V was cut by 5 bases and J by 9 bases, with 23 bases left in between. CDR3 bases: TGTGCCAGCAGCCTCACCGGAGAGGGGGGGCCGATTGAGCAGTTCTTC. This codes for CASSLTGEGGPIEQFF.

This chain uses TRBV14 with TRBJ2-4; weak D call: TRBD2 (7 bases). V lost 2 bases, J lost 0 bases, and 20 bases lay in between. Germline loops: CDR1 SGHDN, CDR2 FVKESK. The CDR3 extends over 19 amino acids. CDR3 nucleotide sequence: TGTGCCAGCAGCCAACAACAGGGAGGGTCCCACTTAGCCAAAAACATTCAGTACTTC. It encodes CASSQQQGGSHLAKNIQYF.

This rearrangement joins TRBV18 to TRBJ1-2; 7 bases are shared with TRBD1. V dropped 3 bases and J dropped 5; count of bases not matched to a gene: 6. CDR1 and CDR2 from the germline V gene are KGHSH and LQKENI. The CDR3 has 14 residues. This CDR3 is CASSPPDRFYGYTF. Written as DNA, the CDR3 is TGTGCCAGCTCACCCCCGGACAGGTTTTATGGCTACACCTTC.

As regards this clone: Other DNA sequences within the sample encode an identical CDR3. The rearrangement joins TRBV6-2 or TRBV6-3 to TRBJ1-2; the D gene is possibly TRBD1 (6 bases). Trimming left V 0 bases short and J 5 bases short, with 7 bases between. The germline CDR1 and CDR2 sequences are MNHEY and SVGEGT. The CDR3 runs to 13 residues. CDR3 in DNA: TGTGCCAGCAGTTACTCGACAGGATATGGCTACACCTTC. It specifies CASSYSTGYGYTF.

As to this clone: A junction boundary mismatches the germline segment, possibly from a read error. The rearrangement links TRBV15 to TRBJ2-2; TRBD1 matches 10 bases. Germline values: CDR1 LNHNV, CDR2 YYDKDF (reference sequence). CDR3 length: 15 amino acids. The CDR3 is CATTRGTGVVGELFF. The DNA of the CDR3 is TGTGCCACCACCAGAGGGACAGGGGTGGTCGGGGAGCTGTTTTTT.

The V and J genes are TRBV4-2 and TRBJ2-3; 9 bases are a match to TRBD2. V dropped 0 bases and J dropped 4; count of bases not matched to a gene: 5. CDR3 length equals 16 residues. The germline V gene has CDR1 LGHNA and CDR2 YNFKEQ. CDR3 residues: CASSQEARGGPDTQYF. CDR3 nucleotide sequence: TGTGCCAGCAGCCAAGAGGCGCGGGGGGGCCCAGATACGCAGTATTTT.

Only a few counts were recorded for this clone. The gene calls are TRBV9 and TRBJ1-6, with D unresolved. The CDR3 is 13 residues long. In germline, CDR1 is SGDLS, CDR2 YYNGEE. V was cut by 3 bases and J by 8 bases, with 9 bases left in between. CDR3 residues: CASSEPLDSPLHF. CDR3 coding DNA: TGTGCCAGCAGCGAGCCCCTAGATTCACCCCTCCACTTT.

The V gene is TRBV3-1 (or the pseudogene TRBV3-2), the J gene TRBJ1-1; D perhaps matches TRBD1 (5 bases). Germline V gives CDR1 LGHDT, CDR2 YNNKEL (reference sequence). Trimming pared 1 base from V and 4 bases from J, leaving 16 bases between. The CDR3 consists of 16 residues. The CDR3 sequence: CASSQVRDSPPTEAFF. In DNA form, the CDR3 reads TGTGCCAGCAGCCAAGTACGCGACAGCCCCCCCACTGAAGCTTTCTTT.

The CDR3 loop is CASSPSAERRSEAFF. CDR3 in DNA: TGTGCCAGCAGCCCCTCGGCCGAACGGCGGAGTGAAGCTTTCTTT. The genes are TRBV9 and TRBJ1-1; unclear D gene. V was trimmed by 4 bases and J by 7 bases, leaving 20 bases between them. The CDR3 length is 15 residues. Per the germline V gene, CDR1 is SGDLS and CDR2 is YYNGEE. The entire variable domain, with the rest obtained from reference TRBV9 and TRBJ1-1, is as follows: DSGVTQTPKHLITATGQRVTLRCSPRSGDLSVYWYQQSLDQGLQFLIQYYNGEERAKGNILERFSAQQFPDLHSELNLSSLELGDSALYFCASSPSAERRSEAFFGQGTRLTVV.

This clone is a singleton in its sample. This chain uses TRBV4-1 with TRBJ1-1; TRBD1 matches at 9 bases. This CDR3 spans 14 amino acids. V lost 3 bases to trimming and J lost 6 bases; unmatched junction nucleotides: 5. Germline V gene lookup returns CDR1 MGHRA and CDR2 YSYEKL. The CDR3 bases are TGCGCCAGCAGCCATCCGGGACAGGGTTCTGAAGCTTTCTTT. It yields the protein CASSHPGQGSEAFF.

This chain connects TRBV6-4 to TRBJ2-2; TRBD2 aligns across 7 bases. V shed 6 bases, J shed 3 bases, and the junction held 7 bases outside the gene matches. Germline V gives CDR1 MRHNA, CDR2 SNTAGT. The CDR3 runs to 15 residues. CDR3 sequence: CASRGGIGDTGELFF. In DNA, the CDR3 is TGTGCCAGCAGGGGGGGGATTGGAGACACCGGGGAGCTGTTTTTT.

The chain recombines TRBV5-1 with TRBJ1-4; 7 bases fit TRBD1. The germline V gene encodes CDR1 SGHRS and CDR2 YFSETQ. After removal of 4 bases from V and 3 bases from J, the junction contained 9 bases not matched to a gene. This CDR3 contains 16 residues. CDR3 DNA: TGCGCCAGCAGCCCCCAGACAGGGTCCGCTAATGAAAAACTGTTTTTT. Translation gives CASSPQTGSANEKLFF.

The genes are TRBV28 and TRBJ1-2; D remains ambiguous. Trimming took off 3 bases at V and 4 bases at J, with 15 bases between the two ends. CDR1 and CDR2 (germline): MDHEN, SYDVKM. This CDR3 spans 15 amino acids. The CDR3 protein is CASSLGGPNIYGYTF. CDR3 sequence (DNA): TGTGCCAGCAGTTTGGGAGGCCCAAACATCTATGGCTACACCTTC.

The V and J genes are TRBV6-6 and TRBJ1-2; D is undetermined. CDR3 size: 13 residues. Trimming pared 3 bases from V and 4 bases from J, leaving 9 bases between. Looked up from germline, CDR1 is MNHNY and CDR2 is SVGAGI (reference sequence). The CDR3 loop reads CASSYLGSYGYTF. CDR3 DNA: TGTGCCAGCAGTTATCTGGGGAGCTATGGCTACACCTTC.

J is TRBJ2-6 and V is TRBV2, with D hard to call. Trimming pared 6 bases from V and 4 bases from J, leaving 7 bases between. Germline V gene lookup returns CDR1 SNHLY and CDR2 FYNNEI. The length of the CDR3 is 13 residues. CDR3 in DNA: TGTGCCAGCAGGGCGAGGGGGGCCAACGTCCTGACTTTC. Its protein is CASRARGANVLTF.

The CDR3, as DNA: TGTGCCAGCAGCCCGGGACTAGCGGCCCAAGAGACCCAGTACTTC. This sequence encodes CASSPGLAAQETQYF. The rearrangement uses TRBV7-3 and TRBJ2-5, with 11 bases fitting TRBD2. Germline values: CDR1 SGHTA, CDR2 FQGTGA. The ends lost 5 bases at V and 1 base at J; junction bases unmatched: 3. CDR3 size: 15 residues.

The chain couples TRBV13 to TRBJ2-2; 10 positions agree with TRBD2. CDR3 size: 17 residues. The V segment lost 0 bases and the J segment 4 bases; nucleotides outside the gene matches: 5. Germline lookup yields CDR1 PRHDT and CDR2 FYEKMQ (reference sequence). In DNA form, the CDR3 reads TGTGCCAGCAGCTTAGGCTGGACTAGCGGATCCACCGGGGAGCTGTTTTTT. Translating it yields CASSLGWTSGSTGELFF.

V gene TRBV18 combines with J gene TRBJ1-4; 9 nucleotides line up with TRBD1. The germline V gene encodes CDR1 KGHSH and CDR2 LQKENI. The CDR3 totals 17 residues. With V trimmed by 0 bases and J by 8 bases, 10 bases remained unmatched. The CDR3 DNA sequence: TGTGCCAGCTCACCACCAGCGCCGGGACAGGGCTACGAAAAACTGTTTTTT. Encoded protein: CASSPPAPGQGYEKLFF.